This T cell receptor beta chain came from a study of T-cell reconstitution after alpha-beta-depleted transplantation in children. This clonotype was detected many times. Germline V CDR1 and CDR2: ENHRY, SYGVKD. The length of the CDR3 is 14 residues. The J segment lost 9 bases and the V segment lost 4 bases, leaving 3 bases of the junction unmatched. TCRbeta library construction was performed incorporating unique molecular identifiers. MiXCR was run by TCRdb on the PCR reads, yielding one entry per CDR3 protein. The sample has about 110,000 distinct CDR3 sequences, under 13% seen once; the top ten hold approximately 7.9%.

The receptor was isolated from a human donor who donated a stem cell graft to a child with acute lymphoblastic leukemia. The source material was PBMCs from the stem cell graft donor, sampled from the stem cell graft. The V and J genes are TRBV10-3 and TRBJ1-6; 10 bases line up with TRBD1. CDR3 amino acids: CAISGGTGVSPLHF. The CDR3 DNA follows: TGTGCCATCAGTGGAGGGACAGGGGTTTCACCCCTCCACTTT.